The sequence of this TCR beta chain was determined in a study of T-cell memory formation after mild COVID-19. There are a few counts of this clonotype. Germline lookup yields CDR1 LGHDT and CDR2 YNNKEL (reference sequence). J lost 2 bases, V lost 0 bases, and 18 bases had no gene match. The CDR3 totals 22 residues. TCRdb re-analysed the 5' RACE reads in MiXCR, keeping a single row per CDR3 protein. The sample lists around 150,000 distinct CDR3 sequences, roughly 15% occurring once. Sequenced input: PBMCs or a T cell subset sorted from them (not recorded which). The chain employs TRBV3-1 and TRBJ2-6, with 8 bases fitting TRBD1. This receptor was obtained from an adult woman who had mild COVID-19 (a few samples of this study predate the infection). Cell type and time point are not known. The CDR3 nucleotides are TGTGCCAGCAGCCAAGATACCCGAAGCAGGGGGCTCATTGTCCCTGGGGCCAACGTCCTGACTTTC. Residues: CASSQDTRSRGLIVPGANVLTF.